The following is a T cell receptor beta chain sequence with its context. Its antigen remains unidentified. At one of its ends the junction is not consistent with the germline gene, which may arise from a read error. This entry comes from a study of CD8 T cells in ankylosing spondylitis. From the 5' RACE reads, TCRdb called clonotypes with MiXCR, one entry per CDR3 protein. Counted here are 200,000 to 250,000 distinct CDR3 sequences, approximately 10% occurring once; the ten biggest clones make up about 20%. The length of the CDR3 is 12 residues. Germline-derived CDR1 and CDR2 are KGHSH and LQKENI. Study-wide findings and caveats: Seemingly characteristic of ankylosing spondylitis blood was a TCR beta motif consisting of 7 or 8 highly homologous variants.

The chain combines TRBV18 with TRBJ2-3; D is ambiguous. The clonotype comes from a male donor with ankylosing spondylitis or in good health (not recorded which). What was sequenced was blood, either unsorted or a sorted T cell fraction (not recorded which). The CDR3 loop is CASSVMVDMQYF. The CDR3 DNA is TGTGCCAGCTCGGTGATGGTGGATATGCAGTATTTT.